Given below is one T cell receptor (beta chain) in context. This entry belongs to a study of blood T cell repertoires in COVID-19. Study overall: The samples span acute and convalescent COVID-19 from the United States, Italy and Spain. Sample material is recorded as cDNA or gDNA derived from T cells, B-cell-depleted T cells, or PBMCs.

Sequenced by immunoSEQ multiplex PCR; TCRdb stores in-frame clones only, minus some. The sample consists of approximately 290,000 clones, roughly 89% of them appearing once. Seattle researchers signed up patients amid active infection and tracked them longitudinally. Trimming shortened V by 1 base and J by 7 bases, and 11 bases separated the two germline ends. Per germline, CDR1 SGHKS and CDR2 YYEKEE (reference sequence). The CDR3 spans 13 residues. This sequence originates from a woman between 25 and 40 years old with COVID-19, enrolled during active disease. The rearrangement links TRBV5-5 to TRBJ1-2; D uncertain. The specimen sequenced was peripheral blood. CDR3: CASSLSGRGGYTF. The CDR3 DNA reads TGTGCCAGCAGCTTGAGCGGACGCGGTGGCTACACCTTC.